These 26 T cell receptor beta chains originate from one sample sequenced in a study of molecular identifiers for immune sequencing clone quantification. TCRdb re-called the PCR reads through MiXCR, storing one row per CDR3 protein. Of roughly 100,000 distinct CDR3 sequences in the sample, around 37% were seen once. Sequenced material: naive CD8+ T cells from blood, with Jurkat cell RNA spiked in. This sample's subset: FACS-sorted CD8+CD4-CCR7+CD45RA+ naive T cells. The receptors derive from a human donor in good health. Some libraries in this study had Jurkat cell RNA spiked in.

This clonotype was detected only a few times. This chain links TRBV5-6 with TRBJ1-4; no definite D call. Trimming left V 5 bases short and J 0 bases short, with 8 bases between. The CDR3 spans 14 residues. Germline CDR1 SGHDT, CDR2 YYEEEE. The CDR3 reads CASSEGATNEKLFF. The CDR3 DNA is TGTGCCAGCAGTGAGGGTGCAACTAATGAAAAACTGTTTTTT.

This clonotype has a count of ten or more. In DNA form, the CDR3 reads TGTGCCACCAGCAGAGGGGACTACGAGCAGTACTTC. It codes for CATSRGDYEQYF. V is TRBV15 and J is TRBJ2-7, with unresolved D. The germline V gene encodes CDR1 LNHNV and CDR2 YYDKDF (reference sequence). V was pared by 1 base and J by 3 bases, with 4 bases between. CDR3 length equals 12 residues.

On this clonotype itself: This may arise from a read error, as a much more abundant clone is one base away. This rearrangement joins TRBV28 to TRBJ1-5; TRBD1 might be the D (6 bases). The CDR3 has 13 residues. Trimming removed 7 bases at V and 3 bases at J, with 10 bases between. CDR1 MDHEN and CDR2 SYDVKM come from the germline V gene. CDR3 loop: CASTTGYNQPQHF. In nucleotides, the CDR3 is TGTGCCAGCACTACAGGGTACAATCAGCCCCAGCATTTT. The full variable domain, in which reference TRBV28 and TRBJ1-5 provide the parts outside the CDR3, is DVKVTQSSRYLVKRTGEKVFLECVQDMDHENMFWYRQDPGLGLRLIYFSYDVKMKEKGDIPEGYSVSREKKERFSLILESASTNQTSMYLCASTTGYNQPQHFGDGTRLSIL.

This clonotype was counted many times. V usage is TRBV7-8 and J usage is TRBJ2-3; 7 bases map to TRBD1. Germline CDR1 SGHVS, CDR2 FQNEAQ. This CDR3 spans 15 amino acids. The J segment lost 4 bases and the V segment lost 2 bases, leaving 6 bases of the junction unmatched. The CDR3 DNA reads as TGTGCCAGCAGCTTATGGCGACAGGGAGCAGATACGCAGTATTTT. Translating it yields CASSLWRQGADTQYF.

The chain links TRBV7-9 to TRBJ2-2, with 10 bases aligning to TRBD2. The CDR3 sequence is 18 residues long. Germline lookup yields CDR1 SEHNR and CDR2 FQNEAQ (reference sequence). V shed 3 bases and J 1 base; nucleotides not matched to a gene: 8. CDR3 residues: CASSLTTLAGGNTGELFF. The CDR3 DNA follows: TGTGCCAGCAGCTTGACTACTTTAGCGGGAGGGAACACCGGGGAGCTGTTTTTT.

There are a few counts of this clonotype. This chain joins TRBV7-9 and TRBJ2-1; maybe TRBD2 (7 bases). This CDR3 region has 14 residues. V gave up 10 bases and J gave up 8 bases, with 21 bases separating them. Germline V gene sequence: CDR1 SEHNR, CDR2 FQNEAQ (reference sequence). CDR3 sequence reads: CATESRGGGDEQFF. The CDR3, as DNA: TGTGCCACCGAATCTAGGGGGGGAGGCGATGAGCAGTTCTTC. The variable domain in full, with the rest retrieved from reference TRBV7-9 and TRBJ2-1, is DTGVSQNPRHKITKRGQNVTFRCDPISEHNRLYWYRQTLGQGPEFLTYFQNEAQLEKSRLLSDRFSAERPKGSFSTLEIQRTEQGDSAMYLCATESRGGGDEQFFGPGTRLTVL.

The gene calls are TRBV29-1 and TRBJ2-1, with D possibly matching TRBD2 (5 bases). The CDR3 is 14 residues long. Per the germline V gene, CDR1 is SQVTM and CDR2 is ANQGSEA. DNA of the CDR3: TGCAACGTCCGAAGCGGTAGCTCCTACAATGAGCAGTTCTTC. Amino acids: CNVRSGSSYNEQFF.

About this clonotype: A much larger clone is a single base away; this may be a read error. The chain couples TRBV6-2 or TRBV6-3 to TRBJ1-5; D remains unclear. Trimming took off 5 bases at V and 6 bases at J, with 14 bases between the two ends. The germline V gene encodes CDR1 MNHEY and CDR2 SVGEGT. CDR3 size: 14 residues. For the CDR3, the DNA is TGTGCCAGCAGTACCTACCACATGGGTCAGCCCCAGCATTTT. Amino acid sequence: CASSTYHMGQPQHF.

This clonotype was counted between two and nine times. V usage is TRBV11-2 and J usage is TRBJ2-1, with D perhaps TRBD1 (6 bases). V was cut by 4 bases and J by 2 bases, with 12 bases left in between. This CDR3 is built from 15 residues. Germline CDR1 is SGHAT and CDR2 is FQNNGV. The CDR3, as DNA: TGTGCCAGCAGCTCCGGTCAGGGGACCTACAATGAGCAGTTCTTC. This sequence encodes CASSSGQGTYNEQFF.

As to this clonotype: Just one base apart from a much larger clone, this may be a read error. The rearrangement uses TRBV7-8 and TRBJ2-7; D may be TRBD1 or TRBD2 (5 bases each). The germline gives CDR1 SGHVS, CDR2 FQNEAQ. The V end lost 6 bases, the J end lost 7 bases, and 25 bases lay between the germline ends. The CDR3 consists of 16 residues. In nucleotides, the CDR3 is TGTGCCAGCAGTTTAATTTCGGTGCCCCCGTGGGGGGAGCAGTACTTC. Its protein is CASSLISVPPWGEQYF.

This clonotype appeared a few times. V usage is TRBV13 and J usage is TRBJ1-2; possibly TRBD1 for D (6 bases). The V gene's germline CDR1 is PRHDT and CDR2 FYEKMQ (reference sequence). This CDR3 is 14 amino acids long. Trimming stripped 6 bases from V and 0 bases from J, with 11 bases between. CDR3 residues: CASSPGQTNYGYTF. The DNA of the CDR3 is TGTGCCAGCAGTCCCGGACAGACTAACTATGGCTACACCTTC.

To note about this clonotype: The junction and the germline gene differ at one end; a read error may be behind it. This sequence joins TRBV7-9 and TRBJ1-4; D ambiguous. The CDR3 loop spans 13 amino acids. Germline lookup yields CDR1 SEHNR and CDR2 FQNEAQ (reference sequence). This chain's CDR3 is CASRPTEDEILFF. In DNA, the CDR3 is TGTGCCAGCAGACCAACCGAGGATGAAATACTGTTTTTT.

This clonotype showed up just a few times. The chain recombines TRBV6-6 with TRBJ2-3; possible D gene TRBD1, 5 bases. V was clipped by 2 bases and J by 4 bases, with 13 bases between them. The CDR3 is 15 residues long. In germline, CDR1 is MNHNY, CDR2 SVGAGI (reference sequence). This chain's CDR3 is CASSYGARAADTQYF. The CDR3 nucleotides read TGTGCCAGCAGTTACGGGGCCCGGGCGGCAGATACGCAGTATTTT.

In the case of this clonotype: No conserved phenylalanine or tryptophan ends this CDR3, so it is likely a read error. This chain uses TRBV20-1 with TRBJ2-7; D gene ambiguous. From germline, CDR1 is DFQATT and CDR2 SNEGSKA (reference sequence). The CDR3 sequence is 13 residues long. The V gene lost 1 base and the J gene lost 2 bases, with 9 bases spanning the gap. Written as DNA, the CDR3 is TGCAGTGCTAGAGGGGGATCCACCTACGAGCAGTACATC. Amino acid sequence: CSARGGSTYEQYI.

The chain links TRBV7-9 to TRBJ2-1, with no clear D. CDR3 length: 8 residues. The germline V and J ends were trimmed by 7 bases and 8 bases, with 0 bases remaining between them. CDR1 and CDR2 (germline): SEHNR, FQNEAQ (reference sequence). The CDR3 here is CASNEQFF. The DNA of the CDR3 is TGTGCCAGCAATGAGCAGTTCTTC.

Only a few counts were recorded for this clonotype. J is TRBJ2-2 and V is TRBV12-5; 10 bases match TRBD1. This CDR3 region has 18 residues. Germline values: CDR1 LGHNT, CDR2 FRNRAP. The junction had 10 bases not matched to a gene; V was cut back by 0 bases and J by 6 bases. The CDR3 protein is CASGLVIGTGVPPGELFF. CDR3 DNA: TGTGCTAGTGGTTTGGTAATCGGGACAGGGGTTCCGCCCGGGGAGCTGTTTTTT.

This clonotype was picked up one time. This chain links TRBV4-1 with TRBJ2-7; possible D gene TRBD1, 6 bases. Germline V gene sequence: CDR1 MGHRA, CDR2 YSYEKL. Between the trimmed V and J ends, which lost 3 bases and 4 bases, there was a span of 10 bases. The CDR3 contains 13 residues. CDR3 nucleotide sequence: TGCGCCAGCAGCCACCTACAGGGTTACGAGCAGTACTTC. As protein: CASSHLQGYEQYF.

The chain links TRBV19 to TRBJ2-7; a weak D match, TRBD1 (6 bases). Trimming took off 5 bases at V and 3 bases at J, with 17 bases between the two ends. The CDR3 totals 15 residues. Germline V gene data show CDR1 as LNHDA and CDR2 as SQIVND (reference sequence). CDR3 protein: CASSLTARGFYEQYF. The CDR3 coding sequence is TGTGCCAGTAGTCTCACCGCCAGGGGCTTCTACGAGCAGTACTTC.

Notes on this clonotype: This CDR3 fails to terminate in the conserved phenylalanine or tryptophan, so it likely reflects a read error. The rearrangement links TRBV7-9 to TRBJ2-5, with D tentatively TRBD1 (6 bases). The CDR3 is 14 residues long. The V and J ends lost 5 bases and 2 bases respectively, with 12 bases between them. Germline CDR1 is SEHNR and CDR2 is FQNEAQ (reference sequence). CDR3 amino acids: CASSHLTGQETQYI. The CDR3 nucleotides read TGTGCCAGCAGCCATCTAACAGGGCAAGAGACCCAGTACATC.

V and J are TRBV28 and TRBJ2-5; 15 bases line up with TRBD2. Looked up from germline, CDR1 is MDHEN and CDR2 is SYDVKM. The CDR3 is made up of 16 amino acids. V shed 8 bases, J shed 4 bases, and the junction held 8 bases outside the gene matches. In DNA, the CDR3 is TGTGCCAGCGGAGCCGGGACTAGCGGGAGGAGAGAGACCCAGTACTTC. It codes for CASGAGTSGRRETQYF. Variable domain in full (rest from reference TRBV28 and TRBJ2-5): DVKVTQSSRYLVKRTGEKVFLECVQDMDHENMFWYRQDPGLGLRLIYFSYDVKMKEKGDIPEGYSVSREKKERFSLILESASTNQTSMYLCASGAGTSGRRETQYFGPGTRLLVL.

The rearrangement uses TRBV13 and TRBJ2-5; 9 nucleotides agree with TRBD1. CDR3 length equals 14 residues. V shed 7 bases, J shed 4 bases, and the junction held 7 bases outside the gene matches. Germline assignment: CDR1 PRHDT and CDR2 FYEKMQ (reference sequence). As DNA, the CDR3 is TGTGCCAGCAACTCCACGGACAGGGGAGAGACCCAGTACTTC. The encoded protein is CASNSTDRGETQYF.

The table lists this clonotype with a count of one. Possible read error: a much larger clone is one base away. The genes are TRBV7-9 and TRBJ2-7; D is ambiguous. The germline V gene encodes CDR1 SEHNR and CDR2 FQNEAQ (reference sequence). The CDR3 has 13 amino acids. DNA of the CDR3: TGTGTCAGCAGCCGCGAGGTTGGTGACGAGCAGTACTTC. Its protein product is CVSSREVGDEQYF. The full variable domain, rest sourced from reference TRBV7-9 and TRBJ2-7, is DTGVSQNPRHKITKRGQNVTFRCDPISEHNRLYWYRQTLGQGPEFLTYFQNEAQLEKSRLLSDRFSAERPKGSFSTLEIQRTEQGDSAMYLCVSSREVGDEQYFGPGTRLTVT.

On this clonotype: At one boundary the junction diverges from the germline segment, which might be a read error. This chain connects TRBV2 to TRBJ2-7; the D is unclear. The CDR3 extends over 13 amino acids. The V gene's germline CDR1 is SNHLY and CDR2 FYNNEI. CDR3 protein: CAGSLWPGYEQYF. In DNA form, the CDR3 reads TGTGCCGGCAGTCTATGGCCTGGCTACGAGCAGTACTTC.

Points on this clonotype: One base away lies a much larger clone, so this may be a sequencing read error. The chain carries TRBV7-8 and TRBJ2-4, with D possibly TRBD2 on 5 matching bases. CDR3 size: 15 residues. Germline V gene lookup returns CDR1 SGHVS and CDR2 FQNEAQ. CDR3 DNA: TGTGCCAGCAGCTTAGATTCGCTAGCCATAAACATTCAGTACTTC. It codes for CASSLDSLAINIQYF.

This clonotype was seen a few times. V is TRBV7-6 and J is TRBJ2-3; TRBD2 aligns across 11 bases. From germline, CDR1 is SGHVS and CDR2 FNYEAQ. The CDR3 runs 19 residues. V lost 0 bases, J lost 3 bases, and 11 bases stayed unmatched. DNA of the CDR3: TGTGCCAGCAGCTTAGCGCTAGGAACTAGCGGGAGTCGGACAGATACGCAGTATTTT. Its translation: CASSLALGTSGSRTDTQYF.

This clonotype was counted only a few times. The chain is built from TRBV28 and TRBJ2-2; D unclear. The CDR3 totals 13 residues. Germline CDR1 MDHEN, CDR2 SYDVKM. V dropped 2 bases and J dropped 1 base, with 2 bases sitting between them. The CDR3 DNA reads as TGTGCCAGCAGTTTACAGAACACCGGGGAGCTGTTTTTT. Residues: CASSLQNTGELFF.